The rows below give T cell receptor beta chains drawn from one sample of a study of blood T cells in healthy people across ages. TCRdb ran MiXCR on the 5' RACE reads and lists one entry per CDR3 protein. The table has about 970,000 distinct CDR3 sequences, roughly 51% seen once. The sample comprised blood. The receptor source for this set is a woman aged 55-70 years in good health. Each CDR3 is given with its conserved first and last residue. Each record gives: J gene, clone size, V gene, D gene, CDR3 protein, CDR3 DNA. A D gene is named only where the DNA matches it firmly. Rows give clone size only sometimes, using once, few, many, or a class for an expanded clone.

TRBJ2-5,few,TRBV7-8,-,CASGLIPGEYF,TGTGCCAGCGGTCTAATACCGGGCGAGTACTTC
TRBJ2-3,-,TRBV10-2,-,CASSAGFTSTDTQYF,TGCGCCAGCAGCGCAGGGTTCACTAGCACAGATACGCAGTATTTT
TRBJ2-7,few,TRBV2,-,CASTEHGPIEQYF,TGTGCCAGCACGGAGCACGGGCCGATCGAGCAGTACTTC
TRBJ2-2,-,TRBV24-1,-,CATSDYTGELFF,TGTGCCACCAGTGATTACACCGGGGAGCTGTTTTTT
TRBJ2-4,few,TRBV4-2,-,CASSSLATGANEQYF,TGTGCCAGCAGCTCCCTCGCGACAGGCGCTAATGAGCAGTACTTC
TRBJ2-7,once,TRBV28,-,CASSSQQPYEQYF,TGTGCCAGCAGTTCCCAGCAGCCCTACGAGCAGTACTTC
TRBJ2-2,-,TRBV4-2,TRBD2,CASSQALLAANTGELFF,TGTGCCAGCAGCCAAGCCTTACTAGCGGCGAACACCGGGGAGCTGTTTTTT
TRBJ2-7,few,TRBV5-1,TRBD2,CASSPVAGDVYEQYF,TGCGCCAGCAGCCCAGTAGCGGGAGATGTTTACGAGCAGTACTTC
TRBJ2-7,few,TRBV29-1,TRBD2,CSARLAGGPSEQYF,TGCAGCGCACGCCTAGCGGGAGGGCCAAGCGAGCAGTACTTC
TRBJ2-7,-,TRBV20-1,TRBD2,CSAARAGGPYEQYF,TGCAGTGCCGCTCGGGCGGGAGGTCCCTACGAGCAGTACTTC
TRBJ2-3,-,TRBV7-2,TRBD2,CACSRIGTSGSTDTQYF,TGTGCCTGCAGCCGAATCGGGACTAGCGGTAGCACAGATACGCAGTATTTT
TRBJ2-7,-,TRBV12-5,TRBD1,CASARSGTAAYEQYF,TGTGCTAGTGCCAGATCCGGGACAGCAGCCTACGAGCAGTACTTC
TRBJ2-5,-,TRBV15,-,CATSSTTGGTQYF,TGTGCCACCAGCAGTACGACAGGTGGGACCCAGTACTTC
TRBJ2-3,-,TRBV9,-,CASSVGSSTDTQYF,TGTGCCAGCAGCGTGGGGTCGAGCACAGATACGCAGTATTTT
TRBJ2-1,few,TRBV28,TRBD1,CASRGTGKVDQFF,TGTGCCAGCAGAGGGACAGGGAAGGTGGATCAGTTCTTC
TRBJ2-5,-,TRBV5-8,TRBD1,CASSLGTGASETQYF,TGTGCCAGCAGCTTAGGGACAGGGGCTAGTGAGACCCAGTACTTC
TRBJ1-1,-,TRBV6-2/TRBV6-3,-,CASSYLRMAEAFF,TGTGCCAGCAGTTACCTCAGGATGGCTGAAGCTTTCTTT
TRBJ2-3,-,TRBV5-6,-,CASSLEWGTDTQYF,TGTGCCAGCAGCTTGGAATGGGGCACAGATACGCAGTATTTT
TRBJ2-7,-,TRBV5-1,-,CASSPTTGTNSYEQYF,TGCGCCAGCAGCCCAACAACCGGGACAAATAGCTACGAGCAGTACTTC
TRBJ2-7,-,TRBV6-2/TRBV6-3,-,CASSYGRPYEQYF,TGTGCCAGCAGTTACGGGCGACCCTACGAGCAGTACTTC
TRBJ1-2,-,TRBV28,TRBD1,CATPPDPGQRRANYGYTF,TGTGCCACCCCTCCTGATCCGGGACAGAGACGCGCTAACTATGGCTACACCTTC
TRBJ2-1,-,TRBV12-3/TRBV12-4,TRBD2,CASSLGLAGVGNEQFF,TGTGCCAGCAGTTTAGGACTAGCGGGAGTGGGCAATGAGCAGTTCTTC
TRBJ2-5,-,TRBV10-3,TRBD2,CVISETLAGRPNEQYF,TGTGTCATCAGTGAGACACTAGCGGGAAGACCTAATGAGCAGTACTTC
TRBJ1-1,few,TRBV12-3/TRBV12-4,-,CASSPRGVMNTEAFF,TGTGCCAGCAGCCCCCGGGGGGTCATGAACACTGAAGCTTTCTTT
TRBJ2-3,few,TRBV9,-,CASSGSIRGRFLKQYF,TGTGCCAGCAGCGGAAGCATCCGGGGCCGCTTCCTGAAGCAGTATTTT
TRBJ2-1,few,TRBV12-3/TRBV12-4,-,CASSQPPGDEQFF,TGTGCCAGCAGCCAACCCCCGGGCGATGAGCAGTTCTTC
TRBJ2-5,-,TRBV27,-,CASRRDGRRETQYF,TGTGCCAGCAGAAGGGACGGCAGACGGGAGACCCAGTACTTC
TRBJ1-1,-,TRBV6-5,TRBD1,CASSYQTQGIEAFF,TGTGCCAGCAGTTACCAAACACAGGGGATAGAAGCTTTCTTT